This TCR beta chain appears in the sequencing data of a study of blood T cell repertoires in COVID-19. Authors' processing steps: Reference gene primer amplification gave estimated nucleated cell counts. Sequencing used immunoSEQ multiplex PCR; TCRdb keeps in-frame clones, though not all of them. V, J and clone size are taken as reported in that table, and D and trimming were inferred from the DNA itself. Here the sample spans under 60,000 clones, just under 85% being singletons. Trimming cost V 4 bases and J 5 bases, with 5 bases left between them. In germline, CDR1 is SNHLY, CDR2 FYNNEI. The CDR3 contains 11 residues.

Source material: peripheral blood. The rearrangement joins TRBV2 to TRBJ1-1; D uncertain. The TCR originated in a man between 60 and 75 years old with acute or convalescent COVID-19. The DNA of the CDR3 is TGTGCCAGCAGTGTCGCGACTGAAGCTTTCTTT. This encodes CASSVATEAFF.